The clone carrying this T cell receptor (beta chain) was counted between two and nine times. The data originate from a study of early T cells in non-severe SARS-CoV-2 infection. Researchers attached unique molecular identifiers to individual cDNA molecules. TCRdb redid the calling of the 5' RACE reads with MiXCR, one entry per CDR3 protein. The sample contains about 67,000 distinct CDR3 sequences, approximately 11% of which appear only once. This TCR derives from an adult who was a healthcare worker with PCR-confirmed SARS-CoV-2 infection or an uninfected control (not recorded which). Sample: whole blood, taken at baseline.

CDR3 protein: CASSRTSGRSYNEQFF. For the CDR3, the DNA is TGTGCCAGCTCCCGGACTAGCGGGAGGTCCTACAATGAGCAGTTCTTC. The rearrangement joins TRBV7-8 to TRBJ2-1, with 14 bases fitting TRBD2. J was trimmed by 1 base and V by 8 bases; bases with no gene match: 4. CDR1 and CDR2 from the germline V gene are SGHVS and FQNEAQ. There are 16 residues in the CDR3.